This T cell receptor beta chain was documented in a study of blood T cell repertoires in COVID-19. The CDR3 has 15 amino acids. The V end lost 0 bases, the J end lost 3 bases, and 9 bases lay between the germline ends. The germline V gene encodes CDR1 SGDLS and CDR2 YYNGEE. Clones were read by immunoSEQ multiplex PCR, and TCRdb kept only the in-frame ones, dropping some. The repertoire holds about 35,000 clones, with under 85% as singletons. The sequence derives from an elderly man with acute or convalescent COVID-19. The sample taken for sequencing was peripheral blood. V usage is TRBV9 and J usage is TRBJ2-2; the D gene is possibly TRBD2 (5 bases). The CDR3 DNA sequence: TGTGCCAGCAGCGTAGATTCGGGGTACACCGGGGAGCTGTTTTTT. Encoded protein: CASSVDSGYTGELFF.